The next 21 T cell receptor beta chains were all read from a single sample in a study of patients and donors after allogeneic stem cell transplantation. TCRdb analysed the RT-PCR reads with MiXCR anew, one entry per CDR3 protein. The sample holds about a million distinct CDR3 sequences, about a sixth seen once. The sample consisted of blood, either unsorted or a sorted T cell fraction (not recorded which). These receptors were collected from a human donor who was either an allogeneic HSCT recipient or a stem cell or donor lymphocyte infusion donor (not recorded which). It is not recorded whose cells these are; they may come from a transplant donor.

This clonotype was counted a few times. The V call is TRBV24-1, the J call TRBJ2-2; 7 nucleotides align to TRBD2. The J segment lost 4 bases and the V segment lost 9 bases, leaving 16 bases of the junction unmatched. This CDR3 contains 17 residues. Germline V gene sequence: CDR1 KGHDR, CDR2 SFDVKD. The CDR3 protein is CATPPEREGPLTGELFF. The CDR3 nucleotides read TGTGCCACCCCCCCGGAGAGGGAGGGCCCTCTCACCGGGGAGCTGTTTTTT.

In its sample, this clonotype was seen a few times. The chain employs TRBV6-1 and TRBJ1-5, with 12 positions matching TRBD1. Germline lookup yields CDR1 MNHNS and CDR2 SASEGT. The CDR3 extends over 16 amino acids. V shed 6 bases and J 2 bases; nucleotides not matched to a gene: 5. The CDR3 loop is CASRGTGGMGNQPQHF. In DNA, the CDR3 is TGTGCCAGCAGGGGGACAGGGGGCATGGGCAATCAGCCCCAGCATTTT.

V gene TRBV24-1 combines with J gene TRBJ2-7; the match to TRBD2 covers 12 bases. Germline values: CDR1 KGHDR, CDR2 SFDVKD. The trim removed 3 bases at V and 3 bases at J, leaving 5 bases unmatched. The CDR3 is made up of 16 amino acids. The CDR3: CATSDPGLAGNYEQYF. In nucleotides, the CDR3 is TGTGCCACCAGTGATCCAGGACTAGCGGGGAACTACGAGCAGTACTTC.

The chain employs TRBV12-3 or TRBV12-4 and TRBJ1-5; D is uncertain. With 5 bases removed from V and 9 bases from J, the gap between germline ends came to 11 bases. The CDR3 sequence is 12 residues long. CDR3 nucleotide sequence: TGTGCCAGCAGTGTCACTCGGGCGCCCCAGCATTTT. Its translation is CASSVTRAPQHF.

This clonotype has more than one count but fewer than ten. The V call is TRBV20-1, the J call TRBJ1-1, with TRBD1 matching 7 bases. The CDR3 is made up of 13 amino acids. V lost 6 bases, J lost 0 bases, and 4 bases stayed unmatched. Per germline, CDR1 DFQATT and CDR2 SNEGSKA (reference sequence). The CDR3 bases are TGCAGTGCCGGACAGGCCATGAACACTGAAGCTTTCTTT. Its protein product is CSAGQAMNTEAFF.

The chain has TRBV7-3 and TRBJ2-7; D is perhaps TRBD1 (5 bases). V shed 2 bases and J shed 0 bases, with 8 bases lying between them. CDR1 and CDR2 from the germline V gene are SGHTA and FQGTGA. The CDR3 extends over 14 amino acids. DNA of the CDR3: TGTGCCAGCAGCTTACTGGACAACTCCTACGAGCAGTACTTC. It is translated as CASSLLDNSYEQYF.

The chain joins TRBV6-2 or TRBV6-3 to TRBJ1-5; the D is unclear. Germline V gene lookup returns CDR1 MNHEY and CDR2 SVGEGT. The CDR3 contains 14 residues. Trimming removed 2 bases at V and 3 bases at J, with 8 bases between. In DNA form, the CDR3 reads TGTGCCAGCAGTTACGGGCAGCACAATCAGCCCCAGCATTTT. It codes for CASSYGQHNQPQHF.

The rearrangement links TRBV15 to TRBJ2-5; possible D gene TRBD2, 6 bases. Germline-derived CDR1 and CDR2 are LNHNV and YYDKDF (reference sequence). V lost 5 bases and J 4 bases, leaving 20 bases between the germline ends. The CDR3 totals 16 residues. CDR3 loop: CATSGGTGGSGETQYF. For the CDR3, the DNA is TGTGCCACCAGCGGGGGAACAGGAGGGAGCGGAGAGACCCAGTACTTC.

A few counts support this clonotype. The rearrangement joins TRBV7-9 to TRBJ2-1; tentatively, D is TRBD2 (6 bases). Trimming shortened V by 5 bases and J by 8 bases, and 13 bases separated the two germline ends. There are 13 residues in the CDR3. The germline CDR1 and CDR2 sequences are SEHNR and FQNEAQ (reference sequence). The CDR3 DNA follows: TGTGCCAGCAGCCGACGCAGGGAGGATGAGCAGTTCTTC. As protein: CASSRRREDEQFF.

This clonotype was observed a handful of times. This sequence joins TRBV7-9 and TRBJ1-4; D gene unclear. Germline assignment: CDR1 SEHNR and CDR2 FQNEAQ (reference sequence). V gave up 5 bases and J gave up 8 bases, with 18 bases separating them. The CDR3 is 15 residues long. The CDR3 DNA follows: TGTGCCAGCAGCCGGACTGAAAATAAGAAAGAAAAACTGTTTTTT. Translating gives CASSRTENKKEKLFF.

This clonotype turned up a few times. The V gene is TRBV4-3, the J gene TRBJ2-7; D is ambiguous. Trimming took 1 base from V and 1 from J, leaving 14 bases between them. Germline values: CDR1 LGHNA, CDR2 YSLEER. The CDR3 length is 16 residues. CDR3: CASSQGSQVPSYEQYF. Written as DNA, the CDR3 is TGCGCCAGCAGCCAAGGGAGCCAGGTTCCTTCCTACGAGCAGTACTTC.

The chain joins TRBV12-3 or TRBV12-4 to TRBJ1-1; D gene uncertain. CDR3 length equals 12 residues. V lost 3 bases and J 7 bases, leaving 9 bases between the germline ends. The CDR3 nucleotides read TGTGCCAGCAGTTTTAGATCGGTTGAAGCTTTCTTT. Amino acid sequence: CASSFRSVEAFF.

V and J are TRBV12-3 or TRBV12-4 and TRBJ2-1; a possible D gene is TRBD2 (6 bases). The CDR3 spans 14 residues. Trimming removed 6 bases at V and 7 bases at J, with 16 bases between. DNA of the CDR3: TGTGCCAGCAGCATCGGCGGGACTGGAAATGAGCAGTTCTTC. Protein product: CASSIGGTGNEQFF.

This sequence joins TRBV20-1 and TRBJ2-7; unclear D gene. The germline CDR1 and CDR2 sequences are DFQATT and SNEGSKA (reference sequence). The CDR3 consists of 13 residues. V lost 6 bases and J 7 bases, leaving 19 bases between the germline ends. In DNA, the CDR3 is TGCAGTGCCGCGCCAGGAAGGGCTTTAGAGCAGTACTTC. Protein product: CSAAPGRALEQYF.

The chain joins TRBV4-1 to TRBJ2-3; unclear D gene. Germline V lookup: CDR1 MGHRA, CDR2 YSYEKL. V shed 0 bases and J shed 3 bases, with 10 bases lying between them. CDR3 length equals 15 residues. The DNA for the CDR3 is TGCGCCAGCAGCCAAGAGTTGGGTTTTACAGATACGCAGTATTTT. Its protein product is CASSQELGFTDTQYF.

In its sample, this clonotype was seen a few times. The chain links TRBV11-2 to TRBJ1-1; D not resolved. CDR1 and CDR2 from the germline V gene are SGHAT and FQNNGV. This CDR3 is built from 13 residues. The V gene lost 5 bases and the J gene lost 0 bases, with 7 bases spanning the gap. The CDR3 sequence is CASSHKMNTEAFF. In DNA, the CDR3 is TGTGCCAGCAGCCATAAGATGAACACTGAAGCTTTCTTT.

The sample holds a few counts of this clonotype. The chain carries TRBV29-1 and TRBJ1-5, with D perhaps TRBD1 (5 bases). Trimming cost V 6 bases and J 3 bases, with 9 bases left between them. The germline CDR1 and CDR2 sequences are SQVTM and ANQGSEA. The CDR3 extends over 12 amino acids. The CDR3 sequence: CSVLDNNQPQHF. For the CDR3, the DNA is TGCAGCGTGCTGGACAACAATCAGCCCCAGCATTTT.

This clonotype was seen more than once but under ten times. The J gene is TRBJ2-5, the V gene TRBV29-1; D remains unclear. Germline lookup yields CDR1 SQVTM and CDR2 ANQGSEA. With 5 bases removed from V and 2 bases from J, the gap between germline ends came to 15 bases. The CDR3 is 14 residues long. The CDR3 here is CSVPIRLEQETQYF. The CDR3 DNA follows: TGCAGCGTTCCCATTAGACTCGAACAAGAGACCCAGTACTTC.

This clonotype was recorded many times. The V gene is TRBV27, the J gene TRBJ1-2, with a possible D match to TRBD1 (5 bases). With 1 base removed from V and 4 bases from J, the gap between germline ends came to 10 bases. The CDR3 spans 14 residues. Germline-derived CDR1 and CDR2 are MNHEY and SMNVEV (reference sequence). CDR3 nucleotide sequence: TGTGCCAGCAGTTTATATCAGGGTAGCTATGGCTACACCTTC. Translated, it gives CASSLYQGSYGYTF.

This chain links TRBV10-3 with TRBJ2-7, with a possible D match to TRBD1 (5 bases). The CDR3 covers 14 residues. In germline, CDR1 is ENHRY, CDR2 SYGVKD. The ends were cut back, 0 bases at V and 4 bases at J, with 10 bases in the middle. This chain's CDR3 is CAISESVRVYEQYF. The DNA of the CDR3 is TGTGCCATCAGTGAGTCAGTCAGGGTTTACGAGCAGTACTTC.

This clonotype was observed once. The rearrangement uses TRBV19 and TRBJ2-1, with TRBD1 as a possible D gene (6 bases). Germline assignment: CDR1 LNHDA and CDR2 SQIVND (reference sequence). The CDR3 has 15 amino acids. The V and J ends lost 3 bases and 0 bases respectively, with 9 bases between them. CDR3 protein: CASSIGQNSYNEQFF. CDR3 coding DNA: TGTGCCAGTAGTATTGGACAGAACTCCTACAATGAGCAGTTCTTC.